The next 6 T cell receptor beta chains were all read from a single sample in a study of T cell responses to AZD1222 COVID-19 vaccine. Sequenced by immunoSEQ multiplex PCR; TCRdb stores in-frame clones only, minus some. The sample lists 120,000 to 150,000 clones; roughly 86% were seen once. The sample in question was peripheral blood, obtained 28 days after the second dose of the MenACWY control vaccine. Receptors were obtained from an adult who received the MenACWY meningococcal vaccine as a control.

The V and J genes are TRBV15 and TRBJ2-7; TRBD2 is a possible D gene (7 bases). The CDR3 covers 15 residues. V was shortened by 6 bases and J by 0 bases, with 15 bases between the two germline ends. Germline values: CDR1 LNHNV, CDR2 YYDKDF (reference sequence). CDR3 bases: TGTGCCACCAGTTGGAGAGGGGGGGCCTCCTACGAGCAGTACTTC. It specifies CATSWRGGASYEQYF.

This rearrangement joins TRBV24-1 to TRBJ2-2; possibly TRBD1 for D (6 bases). CDR1 is KGHDR, CDR2 SFDVKD, per germline. The germline V and J ends were trimmed by 1 base and 3 bases, with 11 bases remaining between them. The CDR3 contains 16 residues. CDR3 sequence reads: CATSDLGGFDTGELFF. In DNA form, the CDR3 reads TGTGCCACCAGTGATTTAGGGGGTTTCGACACCGGGGAGCTGTTTTTT.

V usage is TRBV19 and J usage is TRBJ1-5; possibly TRBD1 for D (5 bases). V shed 5 bases and J shed 3 bases, with 17 bases lying between them. This CDR3 contains 16 residues. The germline V gene encodes CDR1 LNHDA and CDR2 SQIVND (reference sequence). The CDR3 region is CASSPRGDGYNQPQHF. Here the CDR3 DNA reads TGTGCCAGTAGTCCGCGGGGGGACGGTTACAATCAGCCCCAGCATTTT.

This rearrangement joins TRBV12-3 or TRBV12-4 to TRBJ1-5, with D possibly being TRBD1 (6 bases). The CDR3 consists of 13 residues. Trimming stripped 7 bases from V and 6 bases from J, with 13 bases between. CDR3 protein: CASTTGQFQPQHF. The CDR3 coding sequence is TGTGCCAGCACCACCGGACAGTTTCAGCCCCAGCATTTT.

CDR3 DNA: TGTGCCAGCAGCCTTCAATCCTCGGGGAACACTGAAGCTTTCTTT. It translates to CASSLQSSGNTEAFF. The chain employs TRBV11-3 and TRBJ1-1; no firm D call. The CDR3 is 15 amino acids. The germline V and J ends were trimmed by 5 bases and 1 base, with 14 bases remaining between them. The germline V gene encodes CDR1 SGHNT and CDR2 YENEEA.

The V call is TRBV6-5, the J call TRBJ1-5, with 10 bases that match TRBD1. The trim removed 4 bases at V and 6 bases at J, leaving 6 bases unmatched. Looked up from germline, CDR1 is MNHEY and CDR2 is SVGAGI. This CDR3 is 15 amino acids long. The CDR3 coding sequence is TGTGCCAGCAGTTCAAAGACAGGGGGCAGTCAGCCCCAGCATTTT. Translating gives CASSSKTGGSQPQHF.